This T cell receptor beta chain was sequenced in a study of cytomegalovirus exposure and HLA in healthy donors. Study outcomes and limitations: Reported findings show TCR beta sequences accurately forecast HLA-A and HLA-B alleles in most subjects.

Worth noting for this clone: Its specificity is not known.

With 60 Vbeta and 13 Jbeta primers, the PCR was carried out. Assay: immunoSEQ multiplex PCR; the TCRdb copy retains only in-frame clones and omits some. The table records about 130,000 clones, around 73% of them present only once. CDR3 length: 12 amino acids. Germline trimming cut 10 bases from V and 3 bases from J; bases unmatched to any gene: 3. Germline V gives CDR1 LNHDA, CDR2 SQIVND (reference sequence). This receptor was taken from a man aged 50-59 years in good health and CMV-seronegative. Sequenced: PBMCs. The gene calls are TRBV19 and TRBJ1-3; 7 bases agree with TRBD1. The CDR3 DNA follows: TGTGCCACGACAGGGCTTGGAAACACCATATATTTT. Translated: CATTGLGNTIYF.